This T cell receptor beta chain was identified in a study of blood T cells in healthy people across ages. This clonotype occurred a few times. In germline, CDR1 is LGHDT, CDR2 YNNKEL (reference sequence). This CDR3 has 12 residues. V dropped 3 bases and J dropped 7 bases, with 8 bases sitting between them. Through a sample-barcoded 5' primer and a J-beta primer mix, a second PCR was run for roughly 7 to 11 cycles. TCRdb itself ran the 5' RACE reads through MiXCR, one entry per CDR3 protein. The sample records about 1.5 million distinct CDR3 sequences, 35% to 45% being singletons. Sequenced material: blood. This receptor was obtained from a woman younger than 35 in good health. The chain combines TRBV3-1 with TRBJ2-3; D is ambiguous. The chain's CDR3 is CASSHSWNTQYF. CDR3 nucleotide sequence: TGTGCCAGCAGCCACTCGTGGAATACGCAGTATTTT.